The source of this T cell receptor beta chain is a study of post-analysis software for immune sequencing data. Study in general: Disease trajectories encompassed relapsing-remitting, secondary progressive and progressive-relapsing multiple sclerosis.

cDNA libraries for TCR beta contained unique molecular identifiers. Via MiXCR, TCRdb re-called the PCR reads, giving one row per CDR3 protein. The data contain 430,000 or so distinct CDR3 sequences, more than 30% of them singletons. In its sample, this clonotype was seen a few times. Its specificity is unknown. Study conclusions and caveats: Controls' normalized Chao1 diversity significantly exceeded that of multiple sclerosis patients. About 5 TRBV segments occurring more often in patients than controls included TRBV5-6, TRBV5-1 and TRBV20-1. By F measure, strong co-clustering occurred among samples prepared in the same batch.

The CDR3 runs 16 residues. Germline CDR1 and CDR2: SQVTM and ANQGSEA. J gave up 10 bases and V 3 bases, and 18 bases lay outside the gene matches. The sequenced sample was blood. This chain joins TRBV29-1 and TRBJ2-1; 7 bases line up with TRBD2. This clonotype was sampled from a girl aged 2-10 years with multiple sclerosis. The CDR3 spells CSVDGRDSHPLWEQFF. The CDR3 nucleotides read TGCAGCGTTGATGGGAGGGACTCCCACCCACTATGGGAGCAGTTCTTC.